Presented here are 21 T cell receptor beta chains from one specimen sequenced in a study of radiation and T cells in renal cell carcinoma. Time point meaning: blood 2 weeks post-SBRT. The treatment is: 15 Gy SBRT to primary tumor, nephrectomy 4 weeks later. Produced via immunoSEQ multiplex PCR; TCRdb's table is partial and in-frame only. Of about 60,000 clones listed, roughly 72% are singletons. The specimen was blood, collected from a patient whose treatment included radiotherapy and nephrectomy. The receptors shown here come from a man between 60 and 75 years old with renal cell carcinoma.

The rearrangement joins TRBV2 to TRBJ1-5; 8 bases agree with TRBD1. Germline CDR1 SNHLY, CDR2 FYNNEI. The CDR3 is made up of 16 amino acids. Losses at the gene ends were 3 bases for V and 2 bases for J; bases not matched to a gene: 6. CDR3 in DNA: TGTGCCAGCAGTGAGTCGACAGGGGATGGCAATCAGCCCCAGCATTTT. Amino acid sequence: CASSESTGDGNQPQHF.

This chain connects TRBV6-6 to TRBJ2-7; D perhaps matches TRBD2 (5 bases). The germline V gene has CDR1 MNHNY and CDR2 SVGAGI (reference sequence). V lost 5 bases to trimming and J lost 5 bases, with 7 bases between them. This CDR3 region has 11 residues. CDR3 residues: CASSTRNEQYF. The CDR3 DNA sequence: TGTGCCAGCAGTACTAGGAACGAGCAGTACTTC.

The chain couples TRBV19 to TRBJ1-2; 8 bases map to TRBD1. CDR1 is LNHDA and CDR2 is SQIVND in the germline V gene (reference sequence). J was trimmed by 6 bases and V by 2 bases; bases with no gene match: 2. This CDR3 has 13 amino acids. The CDR3 sequence is CASSIQGADGYTF. The CDR3 DNA reads as TGTGCCAGTAGTATACAGGGGGCTGATGGCTACACCTTC.

The chain recombines TRBV5-1 with TRBJ2-5; 7 bases map to TRBD1. The CDR3 extends over 17 amino acids. CDR1 and CDR2 (germline): SGHRS, YFSETQ. With 0 bases clipped from V and 4 bases from J, the junction kept 12 bases outside the gene matches. The CDR3 loop is CASSLATSTGLTETQYF. The DNA of the CDR3 is TGCGCCAGCAGCTTGGCCACTTCGACAGGGCTGACAGAGACCCAGTACTTC.

This clone was detected only once. The chain has TRBV7-2 and TRBJ2-4; possibly TRBD1 for D (5 bases). The CDR3 consists of 15 residues. Germline CDR1 is SGHTA and CDR2 is FQGNSA. V was clipped by 4 bases and J by 6 bases, with 16 bases between them. CDR3 region: CASSSPGRGGNIQYF. CDR3 nucleotide sequence: TGTGCCAGCAGCTCCCCAGGGCGAGGCGGAAACATTCAGTACTTC.

The V gene is TRBV4-3, the J gene TRBJ2-7; 10 nucleotides agree with TRBD2. Trimming took 2 bases from V and 4 from J; bases not matched to a gene: 8. The germline V gene has CDR1 LGHNA and CDR2 YSLEER. This CDR3 region has 16 residues. CDR3 DNA: TGCGCCAGCAGCCAAACTAGCGGGGCGAGCTTTTACGAGCAGTACTTC. It specifies CASSQTSGASFYEQYF.

Comments on this clone: One end of the junction varies from germline; a read error may be responsible. The rearrangement joins TRBV5-1 to TRBJ1-4, with a weak D call TRBD1 (5 bases). Per the germline V gene, CDR1 is SGHRS and CDR2 is YFSETQ. The CDR3 is made up of 15 amino acids. As DNA, the CDR3 is TGTGCCAGCAGCTTGGGTTACGGGACTGATGAAAAACTGTTTTTT. Translated, it gives CASSLGYGTDEKLFF.

The chain joins TRBV9 to TRBJ1-3; D gene unclear. CDR1 SGDLS and CDR2 YYNGEE come from the germline V gene. Trimming took off 6 bases at V and 0 bases at J, with 19 bases between the two ends. This CDR3 is 17 amino acids long. The CDR3 here is CASTRTPEGFSGNTIYF. The CDR3 nucleotides are TGTGCCAGCACCCGGACCCCCGAAGGGTTCTCTGGAAACACCATATATTTT.

This chain links TRBV15 with TRBJ1-3; D is unresolved. CDR1 and CDR2 (germline): LNHNV, YYDKDF (reference sequence). The germline V and J ends were trimmed by 0 bases and 2 bases, with 11 bases remaining between them. This CDR3 is built from 16 residues. CDR3 in amino acids: CATSRDKGVAGNTIYF. CDR3 nucleotides: TGTGCCACCAGCAGAGATAAAGGTGTAGCTGGAAACACCATATATTTT.

The chain links TRBV19 to TRBJ2-1, with TRBD2 identical over 10 bases. Germline V gene data show CDR1 as LNHDA and CDR2 as SQIVND (reference sequence). The CDR3 covers 15 residues. Trimming removed 3 bases from V and 5 bases from J; junction bases left unmatched: 4. CDR3 nucleotide sequence: TGTGCCAGTAGTATCCTTAGCGGGGGGCACAATGAGCAGTTCTTC. Its protein product is CASSILSGGHNEQFF.

The V and J genes are TRBV5-1 and TRBJ2-1, with D perhaps TRBD1 (6 bases). This CDR3 spans 14 amino acids. V lost 0 bases, J lost 2 bases, and 6 bases lay in between. Germline lookup yields CDR1 SGHRS and CDR2 YFSETQ. The chain's CDR3 is CASSLGDTYNEQFF. CDR3 in DNA: TGCGCCAGCAGCTTGGGGGACACCTACAATGAGCAGTTCTTC.

This chain connects TRBV25-1 to TRBJ2-2; 7 bases are a match to TRBD1. This CDR3 has 15 residues. V was clipped by 8 bases and J by 0 bases; unmatched bases: 6. Germline assignment: CDR1 MGHDK and CDR2 SYGVNS. CDR3 residues: CASSRQGANTGELFF. The CDR3 DNA is TGTGCCAGCTCGAGACAGGGCGCGAACACCGGGGAGCTGTTTTTT.

The rearrangement links TRBV7-9 to TRBJ2-5; 8 nucleotides agree with TRBD1. The length of the CDR3 is 16 residues. V was clipped by 1 base and J by 3 bases; unmatched bases: 7. In germline, CDR1 is SEHNR, CDR2 FQNEAQ (reference sequence). CDR3 amino acids: CASSLGQGPTKETQYF. CDR3 sequence (DNA): TGTGCCAGCAGCTTAGGACAGGGGCCAACCAAAGAGACCCAGTACTTC.

A single count supports this clone. This chain connects TRBV9 to TRBJ2-3, with D maybe TRBD2 (5 bases). Germline CDR1 SGDLS, CDR2 YYNGEE. The CDR3 runs 15 residues. Trimming took 1 base from V and 3 from J, leaving 12 bases between them. CDR3 region: CASSVTRSVTDTQYF. CDR3 in DNA: TGTGCCAGCAGCGTAACCCGTAGCGTAACAGATACGCAGTATTTT.

V gene TRBV7-6 combines with J gene TRBJ2-5; D remains ambiguous. Trimming pared 3 bases from V and 4 bases from J, leaving 9 bases between. Germline V gene data show CDR1 as SGHVS and CDR2 as FNYEAQ. The CDR3 has 13 amino acids. The chain's CDR3 is CASSFLAVETQYF. Written as DNA, the CDR3 is TGTGCCAGCAGCTTTTTGGCTGTAGAGACCCAGTACTTC.

The genes are TRBV11-2 and TRBJ2-3; D may be TRBD2 (6 bases). V was trimmed by 1 base and J by 0 bases, leaving 11 bases between them. There are 16 residues in the CDR3. Germline V gives CDR1 SGHAT, CDR2 FQNNGV. The CDR3 here is CASSLVGGSSTDTQYF. CDR3 coding DNA: TGTGCCAGCAGCTTAGTAGGAGGGAGTAGCACAGATACGCAGTATTTT.

This clone appeared a few times. V usage is TRBV27 and J usage is TRBJ1-5; D call uncertain. V shed 5 bases and J shed 4 bases, with 9 bases lying between them. The CDR3 spans 13 residues. CDR1 is MNHEY and CDR2 is SMNVEV in the germline V gene (reference sequence). CDR3 in amino acids: CASSVGRNQPQHF. The CDR3 nucleotides are TGTGCCAGCAGTGTGGGGAGGAATCAGCCCCAGCATTTT.

The V and J genes are TRBV6-1 and TRBJ1-4, with D hard to call. With 6 bases removed from V and 4 bases from J, the gap between germline ends came to 12 bases. This CDR3 has 14 amino acids. Looked up from germline, CDR1 is MNHNS and CDR2 is SASEGT. The DNA of the CDR3 is TGTGCCAGCAGGAGGACCTGGGGTAATGAAAAACTGTTTTTT. It yields the protein CASRRTWGNEKLFF.

The chain carries TRBV11-3 and TRBJ2-1; D is tentatively TRBD1 or TRBD2 (5 bases each). The CDR3 runs to 15 residues. The V gene lost 5 bases and the J gene lost 6 bases, with 17 bases spanning the gap. Germline V lookup: CDR1 SGHNT, CDR2 YENEEA. As DNA, the CDR3 is TGTGCCAGCAGCCATTACGGGGCCTCTAGCAATGAGCAGTTCTTC. It specifies CASSHYGASSNEQFF. Supplemented by reference TRBV11-3 and TRBJ2-1, the full variable domain reads EAGVVQSPRYKIIEKKQPVAFWCNPISGHNTLYWYLQNLGQGPELLIRYENEEAVDDSQLPKDRFSAERLKGVDSTLKIQPAELGDSAVYLCASSHYGASSNEQFFGPGTRLTVL.

The chain carries TRBV27 and TRBJ2-1; the match to TRBD2 covers 9 bases. With 4 bases clipped from V and 3 bases from J, the junction kept 19 bases outside the gene matches. The CDR3 runs 20 residues. Germline V lookup: CDR1 MNHEY, CDR2 SMNVEV (reference sequence). The CDR3 DNA reads as TGTGCCAGCAGTTCCCGGGGTAGCGGGGGACTTACCCAACTCTACAATGAGCAGTTCTTC. Encoded protein: CASSSRGSGGLTQLYNEQFF.

V and J are TRBV29-1 and TRBJ1-1; D is perhaps TRBD1 (5 bases). Germline V gene lookup returns CDR1 SQVTM and CDR2 ANQGSEA. The CDR3 has 13 residues. V lost 3 bases and J lost 6, with 14 bases in between. The CDR3 protein is CSVDLGVFAEAFF. CDR3 in DNA: TGCAGCGTTGATCTGGGGGTTTTCGCTGAAGCTTTCTTT.